The clone carrying this TCR beta chain was found a few times. Antigen specificity is unknown. The data are from a study of blood T cells in healthy people across ages. Regarding the study as a whole: There was a strong correlation between TCR beta diversity and naive T cell percentage.

Between the trimmed V and J ends, which lost 0 bases and 2 bases, there was a span of 18 bases. The CDR3 covers 18 residues. The germline V gene has CDR1 LGHNA and CDR2 YNFKEQ. The authors ran a second PCR of about 7 to 11 cycles using a sample-barcoded 5' primer and a J-beta primer mix. TCRdb called the 5' RACE reads again in MiXCR, with one record for every CDR3 protein. Among under 850,000 distinct CDR3 sequences listed, about 34% were seen once. The sequence came from a man aged 18 to 30 in good health. The rearrangement links TRBV4-2 to TRBJ2-3; possible D gene TRBD2, 7 bases. Sample: blood. The CDR3 reads CASSQDLAGGRLTDTQYF. CDR3 coding DNA: TGTGCCAGCAGCCAAGATTTAGCCGGGGGGCGCCTCACAGATACGCAGTATTTT.